The 14 T cell receptor beta chains given below trace back to one sample, sequenced in a study of identical twins. TCRdb analysed the 5' RACE reads with MiXCR anew, one entry per CDR3 protein. The sample lists some 730,000 distinct CDR3 sequences; 15% to 20% were seen once. These data are also associated with another study on T cells expressing NK-cell markers.

The sequencing sample was made of PBMCs. The source of these receptors is a woman aged 18-29 years in good health.

This clonotype came up a few times. The chain employs TRBV3-1 and TRBJ2-1, with TRBD2 as a possible D gene (5 bases). Germline-derived CDR1 and CDR2 are LGHDT and YNNKEL (reference sequence). The CDR3 sequence is 15 residues long. Trimming stripped 0 bases from V and 0 bases from J, with 6 bases between. In DNA, the CDR3 is TGTGCCAGCAGCCAAGACGGGAACTCCTACAATGAGCAGTTCTTC. Translated, it gives CASSQDGNSYNEQFF.

This clonotype was picked up many times. Its ends do not fully match the called genes, so a read error is possible. V usage is TRBV5-6 and J usage is TRBJ2-1; 15 positions match TRBD2. CDR1 and CDR2 (germline): SGHDT, YYEEEE. CDR3 length: 14 amino acids. The CDR3 bases are TGTGCCAGCAGTTTGGGACTAGCGGGGGGTGAGCAGTTCTTC. Its protein product is CASSLGLAGGEQFF.

This clonotype was observed at least ten times. The chain links TRBV6-5 to TRBJ2-7, with D unresolved. Trimming removed 4 bases at V and 2 bases at J, with 15 bases between. Germline V CDR1 and CDR2: MNHEY, SVGAGI. The CDR3 runs 15 residues. CDR3 sequence reads: CASSSSYRPTYEQYF. CDR3 nucleotides: TGTGCCAGCAGTTCGTCCTATAGGCCTACCTACGAGCAGTACTTC.

The chain uses TRBV6-2 or TRBV6-3 and TRBJ2-4; TRBD2 might be the D (5 bases). Germline V CDR1 and CDR2: MNHEY, SVGEGT. The V end lost 3 bases, the J end lost 12 bases, and 15 bases lay between the germline ends. The CDR3 sequence is 13 residues long. CDR3 DNA sequence: TGTGCCAGCAGTTATCGACGGGGTGGTGGTCAGTACTTC. As protein: CASSYRRGGGQYF.

The chain recombines TRBV5-6 with TRBJ1-1; 7 bases line up with TRBD1. The germline CDR1 and CDR2 sequences are SGHDT and YYEEEE. This CDR3 is built from 15 residues. The V and J ends lost 3 bases and 1 base, in that order; junction bases with no gene match: 6. CDR3 bases: TGTGCCAGCAGCTGGGGGACAGTCCAGAACACTGAAGCTTTCTTT. Its protein is CASSWGTVQNTEAFF.

The genes are TRBV30 and TRBJ2-5; TRBD2 agrees at 14 bases. This CDR3 is 15 amino acids long. V was clipped by 2 bases and J by 4 bases; unmatched bases: 3. Germline CDR1 is GTSNPN and CDR2 is SVGIG (reference sequence). In DNA, the CDR3 is TGTGCCTGGAGTAAAGGGACTAGCGGGAGAGAGACCCAGTACTTC. Translating gives CAWSKGTSGRETQYF.

The rearrangement joins TRBV6-1 to TRBJ2-1; possible D gene TRBD1, 6 bases. The CDR3 runs to 17 residues. In germline, CDR1 is MNHNS, CDR2 SASEGT. The V and J ends lost 6 bases and 5 bases respectively, with 23 bases between them. The CDR3 is CASSKGHSTILNNEQFF. CDR3 coding DNA: TGTGCCAGCAGCAAGGGACACTCGACCATCTTAAACAATGAGCAGTTCTTC.

The CDR3 DNA is TGTGCCAGCAGCTTAGCGCTGGCAGGTTCGAGGACTGAAGCTTTCTTT. Its translation: CASSLALAGSRTEAFF. The chain recombines TRBV7-9 with TRBJ1-1; no firm D call. V lost 0 bases and J lost 5, with 16 bases in between. Per the germline V gene, CDR1 is SEHNR and CDR2 is FQNEAQ (reference sequence). CDR3 length: 16 residues.

There are a few counts of this clonotype. The V and J genes are TRBV7-6 and TRBJ2-5; D may be TRBD1 (6 bases). The germline gives CDR1 SGHVS, CDR2 FNYEAQ. The CDR3 is made up of 15 amino acids. The V gene lost 1 base and the J gene lost 5 bases, with 14 bases spanning the gap. CDR3 in DNA: TGTGCCAGCAGCTTAGAGGGCAGGGGTGGTGAGACCCAGTACTTC. Translation: CASSLEGRGGETQYF.

The chain recombines TRBV10-2 with TRBJ2-1; the D gene could be TRBD1 or TRBD2 (6 bases each). The CDR3 spans 13 residues. V was pared by 7 bases and J by 2 bases, with 9 bases between. In germline, CDR1 is WSHSY, CDR2 SAAADI. The CDR3 reads CASIGGPYNEQFF. The CDR3 DNA sequence: TGCGCCAGCATAGGGGGGCCCTACAATGAGCAGTTCTTC.

This chain links TRBV5-1 with TRBJ2-1; 9 bases agree with TRBD2. This CDR3 has 19 amino acids. V gave up 4 bases and J gave up 1 base; unmatched junction bases: 15. Germline CDR1 SGHRS, CDR2 YFSETQ. CDR3 protein: CASSPGVAGARGSYNEQFF. Here the CDR3 DNA reads TGCGCCAGCAGCCCTGGGGTAGCGGGAGCTAGGGGGTCCTACAATGAGCAGTTCTTC.

The chain carries TRBV12-3 or TRBV12-4 and TRBJ2-7; 15 bases line up with TRBD2. The CDR3 covers 17 residues. The trim removed 6 bases at V and 2 bases at J, leaving 8 bases unmatched. CDR3 region: CASSPGLAGGRTYEQYF. The CDR3 DNA is TGTGCCAGCAGCCCGGGACTAGCGGGGGGAAGAACCTACGAGCAGTACTTC.

This clonotype was found a few times. V and J are TRBV3-1 and TRBJ2-7, with D possibly TRBD2 on 7 matching bases. From germline, CDR1 is LGHDT and CDR2 YNNKEL (reference sequence). The CDR3 has 14 residues. With 2 bases removed from V and 7 bases from J, the gap between germline ends came to 15 bases. This chain's CDR3 is CASSQRGGPTEQYF. For the CDR3, the DNA is TGTGCCAGCAGCCAAAGGGGGGGTCCTACTGAGCAGTACTTC.

The chain carries TRBV20-1 and TRBJ2-3, with TRBD2 matching over 15 bases. Germline V gives CDR1 DFQATT, CDR2 SNEGSKA (reference sequence). The CDR3 is made up of 16 amino acids. V lost 5 bases, J lost 2 bases, and 5 bases stayed unmatched. CDR3 loop: CSAGLAGGPNTDTQYF. In nucleotides, the CDR3 is TGCAGTGCTGGACTAGCGGGAGGGCCCAACACAGATACGCAGTATTTT.